This TCR beta chain derives from a study of cytomegalovirus exposure and HLA in healthy donors. In this sample, this clone turned up a few times. What it binds is unknown. Each donor was nominally healthy when sampled (though unrecorded immune exposures were likely). A multiplex PCR was run with 60 Vbeta primers and 13 Jbeta primers. Clones were read by immunoSEQ multiplex PCR, and TCRdb kept only the in-frame ones, dropping some. The repertoire holds some 190,000 clones, roughly 10% seen once, with roughly 1.3% in the top ten. Germline lookup yields CDR1 SGHRS and CDR2 YFSETQ. The CDR3 spans 15 residues. The V end was cut by 0 bases, the J end by 4 bases, with 10 bases between. The study, taken as a whole, reports: Per a later analysis, 15,000 to 20,000 TCR beta sequences showed association with HLA alleles at 0.05 false discovery rate. A classifier reportedly called cytomegalovirus status with high sensitivity and specificity. Later work showed greater clonal expansion in HLA-associated TCR beta chains than in equally common others.

The source is a woman in her 30s in good health and CMV-seropositive. Sequences were obtained from PBMCs. The rearrangement links TRBV5-1 to TRBJ2-2, with a weak D call TRBD2 (6 bases). The CDR3 coding sequence is TGCGCCAGCAGCTTGGCGGGAGAGAGCACCGGGGAGCTGTTTTTT. Amino acid sequence: CASSLAGESTGELFF. Looking up the rest from reference TRBV5-1 and TRBJ2-2 gives the full variable domain: KAGVTQTPRYLIKTRGQQVTLSCSPISGHRSVSWYQQTPGQGLQFLFEYFSETQRNKGNFPGRFSGRQFSNSRSEMNVSTLELGDSALYLCASSLAGESTGELFFGEGSRLTVL.